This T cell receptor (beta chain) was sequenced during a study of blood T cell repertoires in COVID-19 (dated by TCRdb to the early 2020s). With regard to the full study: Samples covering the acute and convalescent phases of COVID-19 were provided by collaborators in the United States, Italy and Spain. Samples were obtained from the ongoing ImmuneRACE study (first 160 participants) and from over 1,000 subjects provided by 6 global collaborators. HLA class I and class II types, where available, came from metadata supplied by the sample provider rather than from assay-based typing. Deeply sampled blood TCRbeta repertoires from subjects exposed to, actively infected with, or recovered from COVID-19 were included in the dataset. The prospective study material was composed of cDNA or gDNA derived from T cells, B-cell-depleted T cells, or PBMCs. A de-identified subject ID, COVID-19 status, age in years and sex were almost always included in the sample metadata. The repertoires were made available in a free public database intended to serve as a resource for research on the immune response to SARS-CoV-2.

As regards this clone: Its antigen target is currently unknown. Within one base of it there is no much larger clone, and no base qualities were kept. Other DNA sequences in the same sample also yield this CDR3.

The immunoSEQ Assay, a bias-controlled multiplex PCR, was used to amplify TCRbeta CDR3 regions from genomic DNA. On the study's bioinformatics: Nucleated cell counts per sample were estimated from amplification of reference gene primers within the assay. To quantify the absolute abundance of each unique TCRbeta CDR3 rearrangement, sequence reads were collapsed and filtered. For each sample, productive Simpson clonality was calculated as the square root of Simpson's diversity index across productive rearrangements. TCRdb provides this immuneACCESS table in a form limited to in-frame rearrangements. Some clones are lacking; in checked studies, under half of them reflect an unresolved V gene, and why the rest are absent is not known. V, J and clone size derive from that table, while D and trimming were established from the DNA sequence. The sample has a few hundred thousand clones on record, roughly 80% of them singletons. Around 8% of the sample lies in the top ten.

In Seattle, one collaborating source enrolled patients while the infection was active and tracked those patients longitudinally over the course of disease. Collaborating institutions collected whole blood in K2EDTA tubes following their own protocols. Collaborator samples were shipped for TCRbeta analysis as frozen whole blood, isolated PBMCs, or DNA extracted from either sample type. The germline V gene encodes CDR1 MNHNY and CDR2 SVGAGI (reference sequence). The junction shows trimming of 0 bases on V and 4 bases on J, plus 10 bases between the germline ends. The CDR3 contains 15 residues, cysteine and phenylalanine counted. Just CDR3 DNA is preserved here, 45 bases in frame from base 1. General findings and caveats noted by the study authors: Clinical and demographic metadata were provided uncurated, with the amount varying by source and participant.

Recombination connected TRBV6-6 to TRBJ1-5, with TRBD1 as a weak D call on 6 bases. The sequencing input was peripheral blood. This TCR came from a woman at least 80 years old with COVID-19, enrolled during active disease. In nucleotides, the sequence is TGTGCCAGCAGTTACTCGACAGGAGGAAATCAGCCCCAGCATTTT. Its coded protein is CASSYSTGGNQPQHF.